This T cell receptor beta chain is drawn from a study of radiation and T cells in renal cell carcinoma. Study-wide results and caveats: Top tumor clonotypes rose in blood 2 weeks post-radiation, then contracted.

This clone was seen once. No antigen is known for it. Time point reported: blood 2 weeks post-SBRT. The treatment: 15 Gy SBRT to primary tumor, nephrectomy 4 weeks later. The patient's renal cell carcinoma had clear cell pathology. Data came from immunoSEQ multiplex PCR; TCRdb stores just in-frame clones and leaves some out. The sample includes 150,000 to 160,000 clones, 80% to 90% of them seen just once. V was shortened by 0 bases and J by 7 bases, with 12 bases between the two germline ends. Germline V gene lookup returns CDR1 MNHEY and CDR2 SVGAGI. The CDR3 is 15 residues long. The chain couples TRBV6-5 to TRBJ1-4; the D gene is possibly TRBD1 (6 bases). The clonotype originates from a woman between 50 and 59 years old with renal cell carcinoma. The sequencing here drew on blood, taken from a patient whose treatment included radiotherapy and nephrectomy. The CDR3 nucleotides are TGTGCCAGCAGTTACTCGGAGACAGGTCGTGAAAAACTGTTTTTT. It is translated as CASSYSETGREKLFF.